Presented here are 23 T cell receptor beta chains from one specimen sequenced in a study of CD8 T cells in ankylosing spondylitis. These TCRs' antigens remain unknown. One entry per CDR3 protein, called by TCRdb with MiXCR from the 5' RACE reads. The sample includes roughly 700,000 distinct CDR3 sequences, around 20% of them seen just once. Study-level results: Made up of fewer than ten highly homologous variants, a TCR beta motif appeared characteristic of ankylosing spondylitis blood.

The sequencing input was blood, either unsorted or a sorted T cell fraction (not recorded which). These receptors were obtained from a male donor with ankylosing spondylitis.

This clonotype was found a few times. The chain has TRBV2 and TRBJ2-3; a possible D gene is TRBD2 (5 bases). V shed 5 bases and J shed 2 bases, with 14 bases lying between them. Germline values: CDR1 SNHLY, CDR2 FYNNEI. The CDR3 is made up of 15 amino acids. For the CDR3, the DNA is TGTGCCAGCAGTCCAGGCGCGGGTGCCACAGATACGCAGTATTTT. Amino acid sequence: CASSPGAGATDTQYF.

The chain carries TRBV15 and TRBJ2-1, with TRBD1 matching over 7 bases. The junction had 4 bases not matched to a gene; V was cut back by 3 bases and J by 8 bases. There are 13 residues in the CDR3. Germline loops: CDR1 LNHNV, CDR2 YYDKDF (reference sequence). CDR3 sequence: CATSSRTGYEQFF. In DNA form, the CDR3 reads TGTGCCACCAGCAGCAGGACAGGCTATGAGCAGTTCTTC. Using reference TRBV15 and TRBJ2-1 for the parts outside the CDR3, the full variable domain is DAMVIQNPRYQVTQFGKPVTLSCSQTLNHNVMYWYQQKSSQAPKLLFHYYDKDFNNEADTPDNFQSRRPNTSFCFLDIRSPGLGDTAMYLCATSSRTGYEQFFGPGTRLTVL.

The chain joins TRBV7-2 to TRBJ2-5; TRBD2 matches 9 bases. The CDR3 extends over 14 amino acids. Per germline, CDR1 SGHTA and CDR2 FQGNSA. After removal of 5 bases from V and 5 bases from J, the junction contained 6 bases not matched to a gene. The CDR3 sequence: CASSHSGSGETQYF. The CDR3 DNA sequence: TGTGCCAGCAGCCATAGCGGGAGTGGGGAGACCCAGTACTTC.

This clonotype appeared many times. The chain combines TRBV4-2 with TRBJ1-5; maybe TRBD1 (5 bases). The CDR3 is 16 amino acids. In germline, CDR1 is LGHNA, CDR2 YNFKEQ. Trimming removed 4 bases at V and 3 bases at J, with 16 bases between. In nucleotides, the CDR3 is TGTGCCAGCAGCCCCACCGGGACTGACTTCAATCAGCCCCAGCATTTT. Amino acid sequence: CASSPTGTDFNQPQHF.

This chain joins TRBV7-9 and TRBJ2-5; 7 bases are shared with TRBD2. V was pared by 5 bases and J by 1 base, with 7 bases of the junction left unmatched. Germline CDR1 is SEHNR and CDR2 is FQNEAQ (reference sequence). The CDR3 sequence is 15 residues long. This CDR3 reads CASSHRDYLQETQYF. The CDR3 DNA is TGTGCCAGCAGCCACCGGGACTACCTCCAAGAGACCCAGTACTTC. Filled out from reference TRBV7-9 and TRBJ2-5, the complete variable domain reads DTGVSQNPRHKITKRGQNVTFRCDPISEHNRLYWYRQTLGQGPEFLTYFQNEAQLEKSRLLSDRFSAERPKGSFSTLEIQRTEQGDSAMYLCASSHRDYLQETQYFGPGTRLLVL.

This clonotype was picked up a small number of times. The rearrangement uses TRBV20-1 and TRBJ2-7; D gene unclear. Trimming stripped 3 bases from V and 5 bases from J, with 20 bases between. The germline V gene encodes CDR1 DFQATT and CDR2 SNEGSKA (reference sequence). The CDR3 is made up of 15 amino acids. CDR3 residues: CSASDHSSSIDEQYF. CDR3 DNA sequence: TGCAGTGCTAGTGATCACTCCTCTAGTATCGACGAGCAGTACTTC.

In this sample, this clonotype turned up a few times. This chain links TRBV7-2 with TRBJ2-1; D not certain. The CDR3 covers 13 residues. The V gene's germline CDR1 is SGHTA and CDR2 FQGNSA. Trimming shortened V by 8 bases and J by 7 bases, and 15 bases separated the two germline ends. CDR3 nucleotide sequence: TGTGCCAGCGAGGCTTTCCCCGGGAATGAGCAGTTCTTC. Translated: CASEAFPGNEQFF.

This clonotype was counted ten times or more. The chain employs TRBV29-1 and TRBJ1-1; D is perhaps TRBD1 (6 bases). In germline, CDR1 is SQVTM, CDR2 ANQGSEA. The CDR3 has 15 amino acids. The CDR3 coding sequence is TGCAGTATTTCAGTTAGGGGGGCAGGAAACACTGAAGCTTTCTTT. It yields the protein CSISVRGAGNTEAFF.

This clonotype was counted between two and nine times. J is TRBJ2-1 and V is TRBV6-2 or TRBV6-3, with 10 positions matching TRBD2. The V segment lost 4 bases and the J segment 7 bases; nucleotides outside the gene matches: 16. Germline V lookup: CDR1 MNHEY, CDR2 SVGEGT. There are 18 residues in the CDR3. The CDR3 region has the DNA TGTGCCAGCAGTTTCCCACCCCTAGCGGGAGTATTGTTTAATGAGCAGTTCTTC. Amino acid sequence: CASSFPPLAGVLFNEQFF.

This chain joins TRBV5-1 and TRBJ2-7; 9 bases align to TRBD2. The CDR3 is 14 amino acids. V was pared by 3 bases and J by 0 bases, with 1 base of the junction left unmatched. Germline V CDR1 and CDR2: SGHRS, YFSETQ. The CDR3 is CASSWTSASYEQYF. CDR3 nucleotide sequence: TGCGCCAGCAGCTGGACTAGCGCCTCCTACGAGCAGTACTTC.

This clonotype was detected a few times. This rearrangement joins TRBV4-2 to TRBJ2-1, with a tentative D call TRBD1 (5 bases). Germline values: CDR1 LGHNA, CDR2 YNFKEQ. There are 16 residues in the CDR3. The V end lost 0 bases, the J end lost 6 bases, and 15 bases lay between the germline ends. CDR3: CASSQDYRSSSNEQFF. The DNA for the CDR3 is TGTGCCAGCAGCCAAGACTACAGGTCCTCTTCCAATGAGCAGTTCTTC.

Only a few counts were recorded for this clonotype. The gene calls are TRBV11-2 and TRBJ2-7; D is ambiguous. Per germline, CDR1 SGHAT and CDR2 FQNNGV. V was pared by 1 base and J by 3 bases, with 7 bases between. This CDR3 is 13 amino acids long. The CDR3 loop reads CASSLVTFYEQYF. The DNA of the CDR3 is TGTGCCAGCAGCTTAGTCACCTTCTACGAGCAGTACTTC.

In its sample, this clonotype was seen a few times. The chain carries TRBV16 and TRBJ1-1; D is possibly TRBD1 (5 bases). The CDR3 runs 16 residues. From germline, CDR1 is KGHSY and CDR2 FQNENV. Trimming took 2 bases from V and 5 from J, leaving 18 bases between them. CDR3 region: CASSQLIQDRGTEAFF. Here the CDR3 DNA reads TGTGCCAGCAGCCAACTCATACAGGACCGTGGGACTGAAGCTTTCTTT.

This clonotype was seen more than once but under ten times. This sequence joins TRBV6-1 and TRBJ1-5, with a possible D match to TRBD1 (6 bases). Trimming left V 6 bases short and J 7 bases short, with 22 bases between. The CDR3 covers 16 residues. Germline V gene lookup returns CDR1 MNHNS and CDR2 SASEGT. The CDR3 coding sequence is TGTGCCAGCAGCCCAATAGGGACGACAGGAATACAGCCCCAGCATTTT. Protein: CASSPIGTTGIQPQHF.

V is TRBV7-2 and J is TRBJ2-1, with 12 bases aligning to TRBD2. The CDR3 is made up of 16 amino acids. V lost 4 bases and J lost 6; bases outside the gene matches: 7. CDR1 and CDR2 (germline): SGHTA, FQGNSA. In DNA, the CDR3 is TGTGCCAGCAGCTCAAGTCGACTAGCGGGAGCCAATGAGCAGTTCTTC. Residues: CASSSSRLAGANEQFF.

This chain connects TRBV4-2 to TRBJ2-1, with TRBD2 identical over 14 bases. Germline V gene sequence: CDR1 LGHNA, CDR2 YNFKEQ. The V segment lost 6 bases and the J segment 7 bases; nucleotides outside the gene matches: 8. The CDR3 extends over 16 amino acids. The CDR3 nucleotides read TGTGCCAGCAGACTCACCGGGACTAGCGGGAGTAATGAGCAGTTCTTC. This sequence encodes CASRLTGTSGSNEQFF.

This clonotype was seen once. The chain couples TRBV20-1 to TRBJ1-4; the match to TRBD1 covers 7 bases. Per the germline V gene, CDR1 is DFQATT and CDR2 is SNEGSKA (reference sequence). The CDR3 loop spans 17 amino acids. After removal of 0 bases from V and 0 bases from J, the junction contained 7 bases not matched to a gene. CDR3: CSARELRGTATNEKLFF. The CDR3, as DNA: TGCAGTGCTAGAGAGTTGCGGGGGACAGCAACTAATGAAAAACTGTTTTTT.

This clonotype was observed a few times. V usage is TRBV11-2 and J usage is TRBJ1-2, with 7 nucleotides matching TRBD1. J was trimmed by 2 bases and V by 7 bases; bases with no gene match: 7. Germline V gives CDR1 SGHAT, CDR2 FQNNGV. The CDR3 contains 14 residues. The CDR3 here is CASTDMTGNYGYTF. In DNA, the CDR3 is TGTGCCAGCACCGATATGACAGGGAACTATGGCTACACCTTC.

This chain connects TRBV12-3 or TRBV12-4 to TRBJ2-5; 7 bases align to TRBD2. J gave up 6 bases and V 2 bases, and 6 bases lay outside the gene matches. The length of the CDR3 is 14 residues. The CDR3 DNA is TGTGCCAGCAGTTTATCGGGGGGTAGAAAGACCCAGTACTTC. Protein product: CASSLSGGRKTQYF.

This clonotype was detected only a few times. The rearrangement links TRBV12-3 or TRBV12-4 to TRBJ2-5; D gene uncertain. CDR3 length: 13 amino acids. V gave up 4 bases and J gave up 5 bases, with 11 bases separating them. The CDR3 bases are TGTGCCAGCAGTTCCTCATGGTTGGAGACCCAGTACTTC. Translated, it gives CASSSSWLETQYF.

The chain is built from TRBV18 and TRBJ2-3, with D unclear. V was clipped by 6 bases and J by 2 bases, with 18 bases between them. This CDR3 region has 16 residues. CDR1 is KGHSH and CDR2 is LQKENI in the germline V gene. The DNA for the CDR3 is TGTGCCAGCTCCCATGGGGTGGCCGGCCACACAGATACGCAGTATTTT. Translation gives CASSHGVAGHTDTQYF.

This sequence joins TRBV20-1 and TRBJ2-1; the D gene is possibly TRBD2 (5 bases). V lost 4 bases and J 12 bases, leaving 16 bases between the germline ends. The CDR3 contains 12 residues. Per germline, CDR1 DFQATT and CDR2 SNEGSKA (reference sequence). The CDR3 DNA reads TGCAGTGCTACGCGGGCTGGGAAGTCGCAGTTCTTC. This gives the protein CSATRAGKSQFF.

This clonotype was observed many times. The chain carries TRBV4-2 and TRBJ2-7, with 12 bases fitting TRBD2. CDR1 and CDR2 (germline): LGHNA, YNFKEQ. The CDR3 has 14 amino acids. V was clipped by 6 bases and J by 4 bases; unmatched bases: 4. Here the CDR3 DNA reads TGTGCCAGCAGATCTAGCGGGAGGGGGTACGAGCAGTACTTC. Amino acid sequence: CASRSSGRGYEQYF.